The rows below give T cell receptor beta chains drawn from one sample of a study of T cell repertoires in cytomegalovirus infection. TCRdb used MiXCR to reprocess the reads, holding one entry per CDR3 protein. The sample lists hundreds of thousands of distinct CDR3 sequences, approximately 24% occurring once. Sequenced: CD8+ T cells from PBMCs. The receptors come from a human donor in good health (CMV status not recorded). Some clones in this sample may be carry-over from other donors' samples. Both conserved end residues are part of each CDR3. D genes are given only for firm matches. Not all rows give a size; the values are once, few, many and, for expanded clones, a class.

V gene: TRBV15
J gene: TRBJ2-1
clone size: many
D gene: -
CDR3 protein: CATSMTGSYNEQFF
CDR3 DNA: TGTGCCACCAGCATGACAGGCTCCTACAATGAGCAGTTCTTC

V gene: TRBV7-9
J gene: TRBJ2-6
clone size: many
D gene: -
CDR3 protein: CASTTLSSGANVLTF
CDR3 DNA: TGTGCCAGCACCACCCTTAGCTCTGGGGCCAACGTCCTGACTTTC

V gene: TRBV24-1
J gene: TRBJ2-7
clone size: -
D gene: -
CDR3 protein: CATSDPISYEQYF
CDR3 DNA: TGTGCCACCAGTGATCCCATAAGCTACGAGCAGTACTTC

V gene: TRBV7-9
J gene: TRBJ2-3
clone size: many
D gene: -
CDR3 protein: CATPIRASTDTQYF
CDR3 DNA: TGTGCCACCCCTATAAGGGCGAGCACAGATACGCAGTATTTT

V gene: TRBV12-3/TRBV12-4
J gene: TRBJ1-2
clone size: -
D gene: -
CDR3 protein: CASTPGNPSAYGYTF
CDR3 DNA: TGTGCCAGCACCCCAGGGAACCCCAGTGCCTATGGCTACACCTTC

V gene: TRBV5-5
J gene: TRBJ1-4
clone size: few
D gene: TRBD1
CDR3 protein: CASSLIGTGLEKLFF
CDR3 DNA: TGTGCCAGCAGTCTCATCGGGACAGGGTTGGAAAAACTGTTTTTT

V gene: TRBV13
J gene: TRBJ2-5
clone size: -
D gene: TRBD2
CDR3 protein: CACSGGAERETQYF
CDR3 DNA: TGTGCCTGTAGCGGGGGGGCCGAGAGAGAGACCCAGTACTTC

V gene: TRBV6-2/TRBV6-3
J gene: TRBJ2-1
clone size: -
D gene: -
CDR3 protein: CASSSLAPEQFF
CDR3 DNA: TGTGCCAGCAGCTCCCTAGCGCCCGAGCAGTTCTTC

V gene: TRBV29-1
J gene: TRBJ1-3
clone size: -
D gene: -
CDR3 protein: CSVDSGAFSGNTIYF
CDR3 DNA: TGCAGCGTTGACTCCGGGGCCTTCTCTGGAAACACCATATATTTT

V gene: TRBV6-2/TRBV6-3
J gene: TRBJ1-1
clone size: -
D gene: -
CDR3 protein: CASSIGGGNTEAFF
CDR3 DNA: TGTGCCAGCAGTATCGGGGGAGGCAACACTGAAGCTTTCTTT

V gene: TRBV2
J gene: TRBJ1-1
clone size: -
D gene: -
CDR3 protein: CASSAKDLAAEAFF
CDR3 DNA: TGTGCCAGCAGTGCTAAGGACTTGGCCGCTGAAGCTTTCTTT

V gene: TRBV14
J gene: TRBJ1-3
clone size: many
D gene: -
CDR3 protein: CASSHRTPGNTIYF
CDR3 DNA: TGTGCCAGCAGCCACCGGACACCTGGAAACACCATATATTTT

V gene: TRBV5-5
J gene: TRBJ1-1
clone size: few
D gene: -
CDR3 protein: CASNPLGEDEAFF
CDR3 DNA: TGTGCCAGCAACCCCTTGGGCGAGGATGAAGCTTTCTTT

V gene: TRBV19
J gene: TRBJ1-1
clone size: -
D gene: -
CDR3 protein: CAIQHTGTEAFF
CDR3 DNA: TGTGCCATTCAACATACAGGGACTGAAGCTTTCTTT

V gene: TRBV7-9
J gene: TRBJ1-1
clone size: few
D gene: -
CDR3 protein: CASIGGEAEAFF
CDR3 DNA: TGTGCCAGCATCGGGGGGGAAGCTGAAGCTTTCTTT

V gene: TRBV5-6
J gene: TRBJ1-1
clone size: few
D gene: -
CDR3 protein: CASSLIGGRMNTEAFF
CDR3 DNA: TGTGCCAGCAGTTTGATTGGGGGGAGAATGAACACTGAAGCTTTCTTT

V gene: TRBV29-1
J gene: TRBJ2-3
clone size: few
D gene: TRBD2
CDR3 protein: CSVGTSGGQTDTQYF
CDR3 DNA: TGCAGCGTCGGGACTAGCGGGGGGCAGACAGATACGCAGTATTTT

V gene: TRBV20-1
J gene: TRBJ2-2
clone size: -
D gene: TRBD1
CDR3 protein: CSAWDRESGELFF
CDR3 DNA: TGCAGTGCTTGGGACAGGGAGTCCGGGGAGCTGTTTTTT

V gene: TRBV5-5
J gene: TRBJ2-1
clone size: many
D gene: TRBD2
CDR3 protein: CASSLRLAGARSNEQFF
CDR3 DNA: TGTGCCAGCAGTCTTCGGCTAGCGGGGGCCCGGAGCAATGAGCAGTTCTTC

V gene: TRBV6-2/TRBV6-3
J gene: TRBJ2-6
clone size: few
D gene: -
CDR3 protein: CASTLRGGGANVLTF
CDR3 DNA: TGTGCCAGCACTCTGAGGGGTGGTGGGGCCAACGTCCTGACTTTC

V gene: TRBV7-8
J gene: TRBJ1-2
clone size: many
D gene: TRBD1
CDR3 protein: CASSPDRRYGYTF
CDR3 DNA: TGTGCCAGCAGTCCGGACAGGCGCTATGGCTACACCTTC

V gene: TRBV4-1
J gene: TRBJ2-1
clone size: -
D gene: -
CDR3 protein: CASSQATGGYPPYNEQFF
CDR3 DNA: TGCGCCAGCAGCCAAGCGACGGGTGGCTACCCGCCCTACAATGAGCAGTTCTTC

V gene: TRBV7-2
J gene: TRBJ2-7
clone size: many
D gene: TRBD2
CDR3 protein: CASSLEGSPGGEQYF
CDR3 DNA: TGTGCCAGCAGCTTAGAGGGGTCGCCGGGGGGCGAGCAGTACTTC

V gene: TRBV7-9
J gene: TRBJ1-4
clone size: few
D gene: -
CDR3 protein: CASSLSGSGNEKLFF
CDR3 DNA: TGTGCCAGCAGCTTATCCGGGTCTGGTAATGAAAAACTGTTTTTT

V gene: TRBV24-1
J gene: TRBJ2-1
clone size: -
D gene: TRBD1
CDR3 protein: CATESGPGQDDNEQFF
CDR3 DNA: TGTGCCACCGAGTCAGGACCGGGACAGGACGACAATGAGCAGTTCTTC

V gene: TRBV12-3/TRBV12-4
J gene: TRBJ1-1
clone size: many
D gene: -
CDR3 protein: CASSFIPAEAFF
CDR3 DNA: TGTGCCAGCAGTTTCATCCCCGCAGAAGCTTTCTTT

V gene: TRBV7-3
J gene: TRBJ2-1
clone size: many
D gene: TRBD2
CDR3 protein: CASSQLAGGLLYNEQFF
CDR3 DNA: TGTGCCAGCAGCCAACTAGCGGGGGGTTTGTTATACAATGAGCAGTTCTTC

V gene: TRBV29-1
J gene: TRBJ2-2
clone size: -
D gene: -
CDR3 protein: CSVEGLGGELFF
CDR3 DNA: TGCAGCGTTGAAGGCCTAGGAGGGGAGCTGTTTTTT

V gene: TRBV29-1
J gene: TRBJ2-7
clone size: -
D gene: -
CDR3 protein: CSGWDGTYEQYF
CDR3 DNA: TGCAGCGGTTGGGACGGGACCTACGAGCAGTACTTC

V gene: TRBV7-2
J gene: TRBJ2-3
clone size: -
D gene: TRBD1
CDR3 protein: CASSLRRGRATDTQYF
CDR3 DNA: TGTGCCAGCAGCTTAAGAAGGGGGCGGGCCACAGATACGCAGTATTTT

V gene: TRBV27
J gene: TRBJ2-1
clone size: few
D gene: -
CDR3 protein: CASRASSYNEQFF
CDR3 DNA: TGTGCCAGCAGGGCGAGCTCCTACAATGAGCAGTTCTTC

V gene: TRBV20-1
J gene: TRBJ1-3
clone size: few
D gene: -
CDR3 protein: CSVQNSGNTIYF
CDR3 DNA: TGCAGTGTTCAGAACTCTGGAAACACCATATATTTT

V gene: TRBV2
J gene: TRBJ1-1
clone size: -
D gene: -
CDR3 protein: CASSVGEAFF
CDR3 DNA: TGTGCCAGCAGTGTTGGTGAAGCTTTCTTT

V gene: TRBV11-3
J gene: TRBJ2-5
clone size: -
D gene: TRBD1
CDR3 protein: CASSLGDRAQETQYF
CDR3 DNA: TGTGCCAGCAGCTTAGGGGACAGGGCACAAGAGACCCAGTACTTC

V gene: TRBV7-9
J gene: TRBJ2-5
clone size: -
D gene: TRBD2
CDR3 protein: CASIPRGGPGSETQYF
CDR3 DNA: TGTGCCAGCATCCCCCGCGGGGGGCCAGGATCGGAGACCCAGTACTTC

V gene: TRBV6-8
J gene: TRBJ1-6
clone size: -
D gene: -
CDR3 protein: CASSYLPDRNSPLHF
CDR3 DNA: TGTGCCAGCAGTTACCTGCCAGACCGGAATTCACCCCTCCACTTT

V gene: TRBV20-1
J gene: TRBJ2-3
clone size: -
D gene: TRBD2
CDR3 protein: CSAAGTSGGVDTQYF
CDR3 DNA: TGCAGTGCTGCCGGGACTAGCGGGGGGGTAGATACGCAGTATTTT

V gene: TRBV6-1
J gene: TRBJ2-5
clone size: few
D gene: TRBD1
CDR3 protein: CASSDRERDRWTQYF
CDR3 DNA: TGTGCCAGCAGCGACAGGGAAAGGGACCGGTGGACCCAGTACTTC

V gene: TRBV7-6
J gene: TRBJ2-1
clone size: many
D gene: -
CDR3 protein: CASSLVGGTYNEQFF
CDR3 DNA: TGTGCCAGCAGCTTAGTTGGGGGGACCTACAATGAGCAGTTCTTC

V gene: TRBV6-5
J gene: TRBJ1-1
clone size: -
D gene: TRBD1
CDR3 protein: CATRSTGEDTEAFF
CDR3 DNA: TGTGCCACCCGATCGACAGGGGAGGACACTGAAGCTTTCTTT

V gene: TRBV15
J gene: TRBJ2-1
clone size: -
D gene: -
CDR3 protein: CATSSLGVSSYNEQFF
CDR3 DNA: TGTGCCACCAGCAGCCTAGGGGTATCATCCTACAATGAGCAGTTCTTC

V gene: TRBV4-1
J gene: TRBJ1-2
clone size: few
D gene: -
CDR3 protein: CASSQDAEDYGYTF
CDR3 DNA: TGCGCCAGCAGCCAAGATGCGGAAGACTATGGCTACACCTTC

V gene: TRBV9
J gene: TRBJ2-3
clone size: -
D gene: -
CDR3 protein: CASSVVGRALDTQYF
CDR3 DNA: TGTGCCAGCAGCGTAGTAGGCAGGGCGTTGGATACGCAGTATTTT

V gene: TRBV20-1
J gene: TRBJ1-6
clone size: -
D gene: -
CDR3 protein: CSARDATEPEIPLHF
CDR3 DNA: TGCAGTGCTAGAGATGCCACGGAGCCGGAGATACCCCTCCACTTT

V gene: TRBV29-1
J gene: TRBJ2-7
clone size: -
D gene: -
CDR3 protein: CSASDSARGYEQYF
CDR3 DNA: TGCAGCGCATCGGACAGCGCTAGGGGTTACGAGCAGTACTTC

V gene: TRBV5-5
J gene: TRBJ2-1
clone size: -
D gene: -
CDR3 protein: CASSGQARGGQFF
CDR3 DNA: TGTGCCAGCAGCGGACAGGCCCGGGGGGGGCAGTTCTTC

V gene: TRBV6-6
J gene: TRBJ2-7
clone size: -
D gene: -
CDR3 protein: CASTPQYAYEQYF
CDR3 DNA: TGTGCCAGCACCCCACAGTACGCCTACGAGCAGTACTTC

V gene: TRBV6-2/TRBV6-3
J gene: TRBJ2-1
clone size: -
D gene: TRBD1
CDR3 protein: CASSLLADRGKSEQFF
CDR3 DNA: TGTGCCAGCAGCCTTCTTGCGGACAGGGGGAAAAGTGAGCAGTTCTTC

V gene: TRBV7-6
J gene: TRBJ2-7
clone size: -
D gene: -
CDR3 protein: CASSLNGGKEQYF
CDR3 DNA: TGTGCCAGCAGCCTGAATGGGGGGAAGGAGCAGTACTTC

V gene: TRBV6-5
J gene: TRBJ1-2
clone size: few
D gene: -
CDR3 protein: CASRFQDNYGYTF
CDR3 DNA: TGTGCCAGCAGGTTCCAGGACAACTATGGCTACACCTTC

V gene: TRBV28
J gene: TRBJ1-1
clone size: few
D gene: TRBD1
CDR3 protein: CASSLDGQGDTEAFF
CDR3 DNA: TGTGCCAGCAGTTTGGACGGACAGGGTGACACTGAAGCTTTCTTT

V gene: TRBV29-1
J gene: TRBJ2-1
clone size: few
D gene: -
CDR3 protein: CSVGPLGVNEQFF
CDR3 DNA: TGCAGCGTTGGCCCGTTGGGGGTCAATGAGCAGTTCTTC